One and the same sample provided the 27 T cell receptor beta chains below, sequenced in a study of OX40 agonist ivuxolimab in advanced cancers. Repertoires were generated with immunoSEQ multiplex PCR, while TCRdb's copy carries only in-frame clones and drops some. The table lists tens of thousands of clones, over 70% of them singletons. The material sequenced was CD4+ or CD8+ T cells sorted from blood, taken in a trial of the OX40 agonist ivuxolimab. The source is an adult with an advanced solid tumor such as melanoma, head and neck, liver or kidney cancer.

V and J are TRBV6-1 and TRBJ2-3; TRBD1 agrees at 10 bases. CDR1 MNHNS and CDR2 SASEGT come from the germline V gene. The CDR3 loop spans 17 amino acids. V was pared by 2 bases and J by 7 bases, with 12 bases of the junction left unmatched. CDR3 DNA: TGTGCCAGCAGTGAACATGGACCGGGACAGGGGACCCATACGCAGTATTTT. Translation gives CASSEHGPGQGTHTQYF.

This clone showed up just once. The chain has TRBV6-4 and TRBJ2-3, with 8 nucleotides matching TRBD1. The CDR3 loop spans 14 amino acids. The ends lost 4 bases at V and 6 bases at J; junction bases unmatched: 6. Germline V gives CDR1 MRHNA, CDR2 SNTAGT. The CDR3 bases are TGTGCCAGCAGTGTTGGACAGGGCAGGGATACGCAGTATTTT. Protein: CASSVGQGRDTQYF.

The CDR3 bases are TGCGCCAGCAGCTTGGAGGGACCAAACTATGGCTACACCTTC. Translation: CASSLEGPNYGYTF. The chain links TRBV5-1 to TRBJ1-2; possibly TRBD1 for D (5 bases). Trimming pared 0 bases from V and 2 bases from J, leaving 8 bases between. Germline V gene data show CDR1 as SGHRS and CDR2 as YFSETQ. This CDR3 spans 14 amino acids.

The chain links TRBV7-8 to TRBJ2-5, with 11 bases matching TRBD1. The germline V gene has CDR1 SGHVS and CDR2 FQNEAQ. This CDR3 contains 16 residues. The ends lost 1 base at V and 4 bases at J; junction bases unmatched: 5. The CDR3 protein is CASSLVWTGGGETQYF. CDR3 coding DNA: TGTGCCAGCAGCTTAGTGTGGACAGGGGGCGGAGAGACCCAGTACTTC.

The chain carries TRBV18 and TRBJ1-4, with 7 bases matching TRBD1. This CDR3 contains 15 residues. Per germline, CDR1 KGHSH and CDR2 LQKENI. Trimming removed 4 bases from V and 7 bases from J; junction bases left unmatched: 9. The CDR3 loop is CASSLNRGVGEKLFF. The CDR3 DNA is TGTGCCAGCTCACTCAACAGGGGAGTTGGTGAAAAACTGTTTTTT.

This chain uses TRBV6-6 with TRBJ2-7; 10 bases match TRBD1. Germline V gene sequence: CDR1 MNHNY, CDR2 SVGAGI (reference sequence). This CDR3 region has 13 residues. Losses at the gene ends were 8 bases for V and 3 bases for J; bases not matched to a gene: 4. In DNA form, the CDR3 reads TGTGCCAGCTCCCGGGACAGGGGCTACGAGCAGTACTTC. Encoded protein: CASSRDRGYEQYF.

The V and J genes are TRBV11-2 and TRBJ1-6; D unclear. V gave up 5 bases and J gave up 11 bases, with 10 bases separating them. The CDR3 extends over 12 amino acids. CDR1 and CDR2 from the germline V gene are SGHAT and FQNNGV. The CDR3 reads CASSVREAPLHF. The CDR3 region has the DNA TGTGCCAGCAGCGTCCGGGAAGCACCCCTCCACTTT.

This clone was observed a few times. V and J are TRBV10-2 and TRBJ2-7, with 13 positions matching TRBD2. Germline loops: CDR1 WSHSY, CDR2 SAAADI. The CDR3 length is 14 residues. V trimming: 9 bases; J trimming: 6 bases; junction bases outside the gene matches: 8. CDR3 in amino acids: CASRIGTSGTEQYF. The CDR3 nucleotides are TGCGCCAGTCGAATCGGGACTAGCGGGACCGAGCAGTACTTC.

This chain joins TRBV5-1 and TRBJ2-2; TRBD2 matches at 14 bases. Trimming cost V 7 bases and J 5 bases; bases outside gene matches: 13. Per germline, CDR1 SGHRS and CDR2 YFSETQ. CDR3 length: 18 residues. CDR3 sequence: CASGASGTSGSFTGELFF. CDR3 DNA sequence: TGCGCCAGCGGAGCCTCTGGGACTAGCGGGAGTTTTACCGGGGAGCTGTTTTTT.

The J gene is TRBJ2-7, the V gene TRBV19; 10 nucleotides align to TRBD1. Germline assignment: CDR1 LNHDA and CDR2 SQIVND (reference sequence). This CDR3 comprises 15 residues. Trimming at V came to 5 bases and at J to 2 bases, leaving 6 bases not matched to a gene. Here the CDR3 reads CASSDLGTGAYEQYF. For the CDR3, the DNA is TGTGCCAGTAGTGATTTAGGGACAGGGGCCTACGAGCAGTACTTC.

The chain carries TRBV5-6 and TRBJ2-3, with a possible D match to TRBD2 (7 bases). V was shortened by 1 base and J by 6 bases, with 9 bases between the two germline ends. Germline loops: CDR1 SGHDT, CDR2 YYEEEE. The CDR3 has 13 amino acids. The CDR3 DNA follows: TGTGCCAGCAGCTTGTGGGGGGGCGATACGCAGTATTTT. It codes for CASSLWGGDTQYF. The full variable domain, completed using reference TRBV5-6 and TRBJ2-3, is DAGVTQSPTHLIKTRGQQVTLRCSPKSGHDTVSWYQQALGQGPQFIFQYYEEEERQRGNFPDRFSGHQFPNYSSELNVNALLLGDSALYLCASSLWGGDTQYFGPGTRLTVL.

With respect to this clone: At one end the junction does not follow the germline gene, possibly because of a read error. The V call is TRBV7-7, the J call TRBJ2-2, with 7 bases that match TRBD1. From germline, CDR1 is SSHAT and CDR2 FNYEAQ (reference sequence). This CDR3 has 15 residues. The CDR3: CASSLEGAGTGELFF. CDR3 bases: TGTGCTAGCAGCTTAGAGGGGGCGGGCACCGGGGAGCTGTTTTTT. Looking up the rest from reference TRBV7-7 and TRBJ2-2 gives the full variable domain: GAGVSQSPRYKVTKRGQDVTLRCDPISSHATLYWYQQALGQGPEFLTYFNYEAQPDKSGLPSDRFSAERPEGSISTLTIQRTEQRDSAMYRCASSLEGAGTGELFFGEGSRLTVL.

Details on this clone: At one boundary the junction diverges from the germline segment, which might be a read error. The V gene is TRBV7-9, the J gene TRBJ2-4; TRBD2 matches at 10 bases. Germline V gene sequence: CDR1 SEHNR, CDR2 FQNEAQ (reference sequence). This CDR3 is built from 15 residues. CDR3 in DNA: TGTGCCAGCAGCCTAGCGGGAGATACCAAAAACATTCAGTACTTC. Residues: CASSLAGDTKNIQYF.

This chain links TRBV6-1 with TRBJ1-3; no clear D gene. V lost 6 bases to trimming and J lost 0 bases, with 3 bases between them. This CDR3 has 12 amino acids. Germline CDR1 MNHNS, CDR2 SASEGT. This CDR3 is CASRSSGNTIYF. CDR3 sequence (DNA): TGTGCCAGCAGATCCTCTGGAAACACCATATATTTT.

The chain combines TRBV2 with TRBJ2-3, with unresolved D. The CDR3 is 15 residues long. V lost 6 bases and J lost 2, with 15 bases in between. From germline, CDR1 is SNHLY and CDR2 FYNNEI. The CDR3 here is CASSGDDKFTDTQYF. The CDR3 DNA sequence: TGTGCCAGCAGCGGCGACGACAAATTCACAGATACGCAGTATTTT.

The chain carries TRBV19 and TRBJ1-5; D gene ambiguous. The V and J ends lost 0 bases and 0 bases respectively, with 12 bases between them. This CDR3 is built from 17 residues. The V gene's germline CDR1 is LNHDA and CDR2 SQIVND (reference sequence). DNA of the CDR3: TGTGCCAGTAGTATAGATGGCTACAGCCATAGCAATCAGCCCCAGCATTTT. The encoded protein is CASSIDGYSHSNQPQHF.

V gene TRBV7-6 combines with J gene TRBJ1-6, with D tentatively TRBD1 (6 bases). In germline, CDR1 is SGHVS, CDR2 FNYEAQ. CDR3 size: 16 residues. Trimming took 5 bases from V and 0 from J, leaving 11 bases between them. The CDR3 DNA is TGTGCCAGCAGCCGGACAGCCAGCTCCTATAATTCACCCCTCCACTTT. Translation: CASSRTASSYNSPLHF.

This rearrangement joins TRBV5-4 to TRBJ2-7; a possible D gene is TRBD1 (5 bases). V lost 0 bases and J 5 bases, leaving 12 bases between the germline ends. In germline, CDR1 is SGHNT, CDR2 YYREEE (reference sequence). The CDR3 is 14 residues long. CDR3 loop: CASSLVDSPHEQYF. DNA of the CDR3: TGTGCCAGCAGCTTGGTAGACAGCCCCCACGAGCAGTACTTC. Full variable domain (missing parts from reference TRBV5-4 and TRBJ2-7): ETGVTQSPTHLIKTRGQQVTLRCSSQSGHNTVSWYQQALGQGPQFIFQYYREEENGRGNFPPRFSGLQFPNYSSELNVNALELDDSALYLCASSLVDSPHEQYFGPGTRLTVT.

CDR3: CASSDREGSPLHF. The DNA of the CDR3 is TGTGCCAGCAGTGACAGGGAGGGTTCACCCCTCCACTTT. This sequence joins TRBV6-4 and TRBJ1-6, with D unclear. V gave up 2 bases and J gave up 9 bases, with 8 bases separating them. The CDR3 consists of 13 residues. The V gene's germline CDR1 is MRHNA and CDR2 SNTAGT.

This chain uses TRBV6-5 with TRBJ2-1; 9 nucleotides line up with TRBD1. The CDR3 has 15 residues. Per the germline V gene, CDR1 is MNHEY and CDR2 is SVGAGI. Unmatched junction bases numbered 6, after V lost 2 bases and J lost 7 bases. The CDR3 loop reads CASSYDRGEWNEQFF. DNA of the CDR3: TGTGCCAGCAGTTACGACAGGGGGGAATGGAATGAGCAGTTCTTC.

The chain links TRBV6-6 to TRBJ2-3, with 14 bases that match TRBD2. Germline trimming cut 7 bases from V and 6 bases from J; bases unmatched to any gene: 9. Germline loops: CDR1 MNHNY, CDR2 SVGAGI (reference sequence). This CDR3 is built from 16 residues. CDR3 bases: TGTGCCAGCAAAACTCTGACTAGCGGGGGGGTGGATACGCAGTATTTT. It is translated as CASKTLTSGGVDTQYF.

The chain carries TRBV5-6 and TRBJ2-2; no clear D gene. The CDR3 is 12 amino acids. V was cut by 5 bases and J by 6 bases, with 8 bases left in between. The germline gives CDR1 SGHDT, CDR2 YYEEEE. The CDR3 reads CASRRGAGELFF. CDR3 sequence (DNA): TGTGCCAGCAGGCGTGGAGCCGGGGAGCTGTTTTTT.

V is TRBV10-3 and J is TRBJ2-1; TRBD2 agrees at 7 bases. Germline V gene lookup returns CDR1 ENHRY and CDR2 SYGVKD. CDR3 length equals 17 residues. V dropped 3 bases and J dropped 0; count of bases not matched to a gene: 8. The CDR3 here is CAISDPSGPTSYNEQFF. The CDR3 DNA follows: TGTGCCATCAGTGACCCTAGCGGCCCTACCTCCTACAATGAGCAGTTCTTC.

The V gene is TRBV5-8, the J gene TRBJ2-1; possibly TRBD1 or TRBD2 for D (5 bases each). Between the trimmed V and J ends, which lost 1 base and 0 bases, there was a span of 8 bases. Germline CDR1 is SGHTS and CDR2 is YDEGEE. This CDR3 comprises 15 residues. CDR3 protein: CASSLWGSSYNEQFF. The CDR3 nucleotides read TGTGCCAGCAGCTTGTGGGGGAGCTCCTACAATGAGCAGTTCTTC.

This clone has only one observation. In DNA, the CDR3 is TGTGCCACCAGCAGAGATCTGACAGGGGGCGATGGCTACACCTTC. Amino acid sequence: CATSRDLTGGDGYTF. The rearrangement links TRBV15 to TRBJ1-2; 10 bases fit TRBD1. This CDR3 contains 15 residues. From germline, CDR1 is LNHNV and CDR2 YYDKDF (reference sequence). The V segment lost 0 bases and the J segment 6 bases; nucleotides outside the gene matches: 4. Variable domain in full (rest from reference TRBV15 and TRBJ1-2): DAMVIQNPRYQVTQFGKPVTLSCSQTLNHNVMYWYQQKSSQAPKLLFHYYDKDFNNEADTPDNFQSRRPNTSFCFLDIRSPGLGDTAMYLCATSRDLTGGDGYTFGSGTRLTVV.

This chain uses TRBV4-1 with TRBJ2-1; 8 bases fit TRBD2. Germline V gene data show CDR1 as MGHRA and CDR2 as YSYEKL. The V gene end was trimmed by 1 base and the J gene end by 7 bases; junction bases not matched to a gene: 9. The length of the CDR3 is 16 residues. As DNA, the CDR3 is TGCGCCAGCAGCCAAGTAATCGGGAGGGGAATTAATGAGCAGTTCTTC. It yields the protein CASSQVIGRGINEQFF.

V gene TRBV6-6 combines with J gene TRBJ1-1, with D uncertain. Germline CDR1 and CDR2: MNHNY and SVGAGI (reference sequence). This CDR3 spans 15 amino acids. V was pared by 2 bases and J by 0 bases, with 10 bases between. As DNA, the CDR3 is TGTGCCAGCAGTTACGGGCGGGCACTGAACACTGAAGCTTTCTTT. Translating it yields CASSYGRALNTEAFF.